A single sample gave rise to the 10 T cell receptor beta chains below, sequenced in a study of T cell repertoires in cytomegalovirus infection. TCRdb reprocessed the reads with MiXCR, giving one entry per CDR3 protein. This table holds about 740,000 distinct CDR3 sequences, 35% to 45% found once. The sample comprised PBMCs. The receptors were gathered from a human donor in good health (CMV status not recorded). Some clones in this sample may be carry-over from other donors' samples.

This chain links TRBV7-9 with TRBJ2-3, with 8 bases that match TRBD1. Germline CDR1 is SEHNR and CDR2 is FQNEAQ (reference sequence). The CDR3 consists of 14 residues. Trimming cost V 7 bases and J 1 base; bases outside gene matches: 4. The CDR3 region is CASTDRGGTDTQYF. The CDR3, as DNA: TGTGCCAGCACAGACAGGGGAGGCACAGATACGCAGTATTTT.

This clonotype was seen a few times. The chain recombines TRBV24-1 with TRBJ2-1; unclear D gene. The CDR3 extends over 15 amino acids. Trimming took off 5 bases at V and 9 bases at J, with 19 bases between the two ends. Looked up from germline, CDR1 is KGHDR and CDR2 is SFDVKD. In nucleotides, the CDR3 is TGTGCCACCAGTGCGGACCGGAGCGCTATAGTTGAGCAGTTCTTC. It specifies CATSADRSAIVEQFF.

The V gene is TRBV15, the J gene TRBJ2-1, with TRBD2 matching 10 bases. The V and J ends lost 7 bases and 9 bases, in that order; junction bases with no gene match: 9. The V gene's germline CDR1 is LNHNV and CDR2 YYDKDF (reference sequence). This CDR3 comprises 14 residues. In nucleotides, the CDR3 is TGTGCCACCAATCCTAGCGGGGGCGTTCGTGAGCAGTTCTTC. As protein: CATNPSGGVREQFF.

The chain is built from TRBV28 and TRBJ1-2; 7 positions agree with TRBD1. CDR1 is MDHEN, CDR2 SYDVKM, per germline. The CDR3 is 14 residues long. The junction had 11 bases not matched to a gene; V was cut back by 6 bases and J by 7 bases. Here the CDR3 DNA reads TGTGCCAGCAGCGACATACGACAGGGTGCTGGCTACACCTTC. It is translated as CASSDIRQGAGYTF.

The V and J genes are TRBV6-1 and TRBJ1-5; TRBD1 is a possible D gene (6 bases). The CDR3 loop spans 14 amino acids. Germline V gives CDR1 MNHNS, CDR2 SASEGT. Trimming removed 2 bases from V and 6 bases from J, with 11 bases in between. For the CDR3, the DNA is TGTGCCAGCAGTGAACGGGGGCTCGGTCAGCCCCAGCATTTT. Its translation is CASSERGLGQPQHF.

This chain joins TRBV28 and TRBJ2-5; D is possibly TRBD2 (6 bases). The CDR3 runs 13 residues. Trimming pared 3 bases from V and 3 bases from J, leaving 8 bases between. Looked up from germline, CDR1 is MDHEN and CDR2 is SYDVKM. The CDR3 DNA follows: TGTGCCAGCAGTTTTACGGGGGAAGAGACCCAGTACTTC. It encodes CASSFTGEETQYF. The whole variable domain, remainder taken from reference TRBV28 and TRBJ2-5, is DVKVTQSSRYLVKRTGEKVFLECVQDMDHENMFWYRQDPGLGLRLIYFSYDVKMKEKGDIPEGYSVSREKKERFSLILESASTNQTSMYLCASSFTGEETQYFGPGTRLLVL.

The chain uses TRBV20-1 and TRBJ2-3; D gene uncertain. The germline V and J ends were trimmed by 0 bases and 8 bases, with 9 bases remaining between them. This CDR3 is built from 12 residues. Germline V gene data show CDR1 as DFQATT and CDR2 as SNEGSKA (reference sequence). CDR3 loop: CSARDIITTQYF. CDR3 sequence (DNA): TGCAGTGCTAGAGATATTATCACTACGCAGTATTTT.

The CDR3 DNA reads as TGCGCCAGCAGTCATGCGGACAGGGGAAGGACTAGCGGGGTGAGGATACCCCACGAGCAGTACTTC. Translation gives CASSHADRGRTSGVRIPHEQYF. V gene TRBV23-1 combines with J gene TRBJ2-7, with 12 nucleotides matching TRBD2. TRBV23-1 is treated as an ORF (open reading frame) with a function not yet certain. CDR3 length equals 22 residues. V was pared by 3 bases and J by 5 bases, with 26 bases of the junction left unmatched.

With respect to this clonotype: At one boundary the junction diverges from the germline segment, which might be a read error. The chain links TRBV7-8 to TRBJ1-2; 7 nucleotides match TRBD1. This CDR3 comprises 14 residues. In germline, CDR1 is SGHVS, CDR2 FQNEAQ. In DNA, the CDR3 is TGTGCCAGCAGCCCAAACAGGGGAGGCTATGGCTACCCCTTC. The encoded protein is CASSPNRGGYGYPF.

This clonotype has only a few counts. The V call is TRBV18, the J call TRBJ1-2; D is unclear. CDR3 length equals 13 residues. V lost 2 bases and J 5 bases, leaving 9 bases between the germline ends. In germline, CDR1 is KGHSH, CDR2 LQKENI. CDR3 in DNA: TGTGCCAGCTCACCATGGCAGGAGTATGGCTACACCTTC. Encoded protein: CASSPWQEYGYTF.